One sample yielded the 22 T cell receptor beta chains listed below, sequenced in a study of cytotoxic CD8 clonotypes in ibrutinib-treated CLL. Only in-frame clones appear in the TCRdb table, and some are missing; sequencing was by immunoSEQ multiplex PCR. The table shows around 150,000 clones, with 65% to 85% occurring only once. Source: PBMCs, taken after 36 months of ibrutinib treatment. The receptors derive from a human donor with chronic lymphocytic leukemia.

The gene calls are TRBV10-3 and TRBJ2-7; 12 positions match TRBD2. Germline V gene data show CDR1 as ENHRY and CDR2 as SYGVKD. With V trimmed by 2 bases and J by 4 bases, 3 bases remained unmatched. CDR3 size: 15 residues. CDR3 residues: CAISERTSGIYEQYF. CDR3 DNA: TGTGCCATCAGTGAGAGGACTAGCGGGATATACGAGCAGTACTTC.

A remark on this clone: The identical CDR3 is also encoded by other nucleotide sequences in the sample. The chain is built from TRBV2 and TRBJ1-1; D gene unclear. Germline loops: CDR1 SNHLY, CDR2 FYNNEI. This CDR3 region has 14 residues. V lost 6 bases and J lost 0, with 11 bases in between. Here the CDR3 DNA reads TGTGCCAGCAGGCTGGGTGGGCTGAACACTGAAGCTTTCTTT. It is translated as CASRLGGLNTEAFF. Variable domain in full (rest from reference TRBV2 and TRBJ1-1): EPEVTQTPSHQVTQMGQEVILRCVPISNHLYFYWYRQILGQKVEFLVSFYNNEISEKSEIFDDQFSVERPDGSNFTLKIRSTKLEDSAMYFCASRLGGLNTEAFFGQGTRLTVV.

The chain links TRBV19 to TRBJ1-5; D is undetermined. V dropped 4 bases and J dropped 4 bases, with 11 bases sitting between them. Looked up from germline, CDR1 is LNHDA and CDR2 is SQIVND (reference sequence). The CDR3 length is 14 residues. The DNA of the CDR3 is TGTGCCAGTAGTAATAGGGAAGCAAATCAGCCCCAGCATTTT. Translating gives CASSNREANQPQHF.

The chain recombines TRBV4-1 with TRBJ2-6; the D gene is possibly TRBD1 (5 bases). The germline gives CDR1 MGHRA, CDR2 YSYEKL. The CDR3 runs to 19 residues. The V end was cut by 0 bases, the J end by 0 bases, with 15 bases between. The CDR3 loop reads CASSQEHRPLVSGANVLTF. CDR3 coding DNA: TGCGCCAGCAGCCAAGAACACAGGCCCCTAGTCTCTGGGGCCAACGTCCTGACTTTC.

The V gene is TRBV19, the J gene TRBJ2-7, with D maybe TRBD1 (6 bases). Germline V gives CDR1 LNHDA, CDR2 SQIVND (reference sequence). This CDR3 has 15 amino acids. With 2 bases removed from V and 2 bases from J, the gap between germline ends came to 13 bases. The CDR3 region is CASSIQGLGAYEQYF. The DNA for the CDR3 is TGTGCCAGTAGTATACAGGGGCTGGGGGCCTACGAGCAGTACTTC.

The V and J genes are TRBV30 and TRBJ2-1; TRBD2 matches 7 bases. Germline V gives CDR1 GTSNPN, CDR2 SVGIG (reference sequence). This CDR3 is 16 amino acids long. J gave up 4 bases and V 3 bases, and 12 bases lay outside the gene matches. CDR3 in DNA: TGTGCCTGGAGACCTTACGGGGGGATCGGTTACAATGAGCAGTTCTTC. It codes for CAWRPYGGIGYNEQFF.

The chain couples TRBV6-4 to TRBJ2-1; D perhaps matches TRBD2 (5 bases). The V end lost 5 bases, the J end lost 6 bases, and 11 bases lay between the germline ends. The CDR3 extends over 13 amino acids. The germline CDR1 and CDR2 sequences are MRHNA and SNTAGT. CDR3 nucleotides: TGTGCCAGCAGTCTGGGAGTTGGCAATGAGCAGTTCTTC. Protein: CASSLGVGNEQFF.

The chain is built from TRBV6-4 and TRBJ2-3, with D possibly being TRBD1 (5 bases). Looked up from germline, CDR1 is MRHNA and CDR2 is SNTAGT. There are 14 residues in the CDR3. Trimming left V 3 bases short and J 2 bases short, with 9 bases between. The CDR3 loop reads CASSEARDTDTQYF. CDR3 nucleotides: TGTGCCAGCAGTGAGGCCAGGGACACAGATACGCAGTATTTT.

J is TRBJ2-1 and V is TRBV27; 8 nucleotides line up with TRBD2. The CDR3 spans 15 residues. Germline assignment: CDR1 MNHEY and CDR2 SMNVEV (reference sequence). V lost 6 bases, J lost 3 bases, and 7 bases stayed unmatched. CDR3 protein: CASREAGVGYNEQFF. CDR3 nucleotides: TGTGCCAGCAGAGAAGCGGGAGTCGGCTACAATGAGCAGTTCTTC.

With regard to this clone: A much larger clone lies one base from this, so it may be a read error. The rearrangement links TRBV15 to TRBJ2-7; possibly TRBD1 or TRBD2 for D (5 bases each). CDR3 length: 13 residues. The germline V gene has CDR1 LNHNV and CDR2 YYDKDF (reference sequence). DNA for the CDR3: TGTACCACCAGCCCAGGGACGGTGGGGGAGCAGTACTTC. It is translated as CTTSPGTVGEQYF.

The chain couples TRBV11-3 to TRBJ2-2; tentative D call: TRBD1 (6 bases). The CDR3 length is 15 residues. CDR1 and CDR2 from the germline V gene are SGHNT and YENEEA. Trimming pared 3 bases from V and 1 base from J, leaving 9 bases between. CDR3 region: CASSLQQGNTGELFF. The CDR3 coding sequence is TGTGCCAGCAGCTTGCAACAGGGGAACACCGGGGAGCTGTTTTTT.

V gene TRBV5-6 combines with J gene TRBJ1-1, with 9 bases identical to TRBD1. This CDR3 has 15 amino acids. From germline, CDR1 is SGHDT and CDR2 YYEEEE. V lost 4 bases to trimming and J lost 2 bases; unmatched junction nucleotides: 6. CDR3 DNA: TGTGCCAGCAGCGAACCGGACAGGGGTAACACTGAAGCTTTCTTT. As protein: CASSEPDRGNTEAFF.

V usage is TRBV12-5 and J usage is TRBJ2-2; possible D gene TRBD2, 6 bases. The V end lost 7 bases, the J end lost 5 bases, and 17 bases lay between the germline ends. This CDR3 region has 15 residues. Germline loops: CDR1 LGHNT, CDR2 FRNRAP. The CDR3, as DNA: TGTGCTAGTGCCTTGGCGGGACCGGGGACCGGGGAGCTGTTTTTT. This encodes CASALAGPGTGELFF.

The chain couples TRBV7-9 to TRBJ2-3; D is undetermined. Germline CDR1 is SEHNR and CDR2 is FQNEAQ (reference sequence). V dropped 5 bases and J dropped 4 bases, with 16 bases sitting between them. This CDR3 contains 15 residues. CDR3 nucleotide sequence: TGTGCCAGCAGCCTCCTTGGTTTCGATTCAGATACGCAGTATTTT. It encodes CASSLLGFDSDTQYF.

CDR3 nucleotide sequence: TGTGCCAGCATTTCAGGGGGCGCGGGGAACACTGAAGCTTTCTTT. This sequence encodes CASISGGAGNTEAFF. V and J are TRBV6-5 and TRBJ1-1, with 8 nucleotides matching TRBD1. The V gene's germline CDR1 is MNHEY and CDR2 SVGAGI. After removal of 7 bases from V and 1 base from J, the junction contained 8 bases not matched to a gene. The CDR3 runs 15 residues.

The chain employs TRBV14 and TRBJ2-5, with D perhaps TRBD2 (6 bases). Germline CDR1 and CDR2: SGHDN and FVKESK. The CDR3 has 13 residues. V was shortened by 3 bases and J by 1 base, with 6 bases between the two germline ends. The CDR3 region has the DNA TGTGCCAGCAGCCAGGGACTCCAAGAGACCCAGTACTTC. Translating gives CASSQGLQETQYF.

This clone was detected only a few times. The chain employs TRBV11-2 and TRBJ1-1; D not certain. Germline-derived CDR1 and CDR2 are SGHAT and FQNNGV. The length of the CDR3 is 16 residues. V lost 5 bases and J 1 base, leaving 17 bases between the germline ends. The CDR3 DNA sequence: TGTGCCAGCAGCCCTGGGTTAATCGGCGCGAACACTGAAGCTTTCTTT. This gives the protein CASSPGLIGANTEAFF.

The V gene is TRBV28, the J gene TRBJ1-1; the D gene is possibly TRBD1 (5 bases). This CDR3 spans 12 amino acids. CDR1 is MDHEN, CDR2 SYDVKM, per germline. Deletions cut 5 bases from V and 10 bases from J, with 14 bases between. CDR3 sequence (DNA): TGTGCCAGCAGTCCCGGACACGTTATAGCTTTCTTT. This sequence encodes CASSPGHVIAFF.

The gene calls are TRBV10-3 and TRBJ1-1, with 7 nucleotides matching TRBD1. This CDR3 has 14 residues. CDR1 and CDR2 from the germline V gene are ENHRY and SYGVKD. With V trimmed by 3 bases and J by 6 bases, 7 bases remained unmatched. The CDR3 DNA reads TGTGCCATCAGTGAAGGGGGCGGCGCGGCTGAAGCTTTCTTT. Its protein product is CAISEGGGAAEAFF.

The rearrangement links TRBV7-9 to TRBJ2-7, with 7 nucleotides matching TRBD1. CDR1 and CDR2 from the germline V gene are SEHNR and FQNEAQ (reference sequence). V was clipped by 5 bases and J by 4 bases; unmatched bases: 8. CDR3 size: 14 residues. For the CDR3, the DNA is TGTGCCAGCAGCAACAGGGGACCCACTTACGAGCAGTACTTC. Translated: CASSNRGPTYEQYF.

This clone was recorded a few times. The rearrangement uses TRBV2 and TRBJ2-1; TRBD1 is a possible D gene (5 bases). This CDR3 is 12 amino acids long. Germline loops: CDR1 SNHLY, CDR2 FYNNEI. V lost 3 bases, J lost 8 bases, and 8 bases lay in between. CDR3: CASSEQGYEQFF. DNA for the CDR3: TGTGCCAGCAGTGAGCAGGGCTATGAGCAGTTCTTC.

In its sample, this clone was seen a few times. The V and J genes are TRBV28 and TRBJ1-6; 9 nucleotides line up with TRBD1. Germline CDR1 MDHEN, CDR2 SYDVKM. Trimming at V came to 6 bases and at J to 5 bases, leaving 5 bases not matched to a gene. This CDR3 has 15 amino acids. This chain's CDR3 is CASSTGTGNNSPLHF. Written as DNA, the CDR3 is TGTGCCAGCAGCACCGGGACAGGGAATAATTCACCCCTCCACTTT.